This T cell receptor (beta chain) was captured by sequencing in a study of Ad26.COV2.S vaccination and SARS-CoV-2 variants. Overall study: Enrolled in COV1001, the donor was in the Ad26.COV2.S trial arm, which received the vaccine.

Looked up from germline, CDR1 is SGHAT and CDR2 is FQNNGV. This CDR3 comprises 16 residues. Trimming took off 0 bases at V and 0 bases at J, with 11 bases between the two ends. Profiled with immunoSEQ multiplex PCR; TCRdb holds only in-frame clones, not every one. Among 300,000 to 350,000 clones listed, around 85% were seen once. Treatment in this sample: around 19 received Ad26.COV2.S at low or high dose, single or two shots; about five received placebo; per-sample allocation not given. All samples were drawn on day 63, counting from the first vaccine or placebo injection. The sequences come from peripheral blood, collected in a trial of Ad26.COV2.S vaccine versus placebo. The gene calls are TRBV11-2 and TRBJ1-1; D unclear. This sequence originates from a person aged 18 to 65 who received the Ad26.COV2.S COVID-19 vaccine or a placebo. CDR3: CASSLDARLMNTEAFF. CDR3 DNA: TGTGCCAGCAGCTTAGACGCCAGATTGATGAACACTGAAGCTTTCTTT.